This T cell receptor beta chain emerged from a study of cytomegalovirus exposure and HLA in healthy donors. This CDR3 region has 15 residues. Germline V gene data show CDR1 as MNHEY and CDR2 as SVGAGI. Unmatched junction bases numbered 4, after V lost 4 bases and J lost 6 bases. Researchers ran the PCR with 60 Vbeta and 13 Jbeta primers. The table came from immunoSEQ multiplex PCR; TCRdb's copy has only in-frame clones and leaves some out. The sample includes 100,000 or so clones, approximately 70% of them seen just once. This TCR was recovered from a woman aged 18-29 years in good health and CMV-seropositive. The sample taken for sequencing was PBMCs. The chain couples TRBV6-5 to TRBJ2-1, with TRBD2 matching 12 bases. DNA for the CDR3: TGTGCCAGCAGTTCTCTAGCGGGAGGGTTCAATGAGCAGTTCTTC. Amino acid sequence: CASSSLAGGFNEQFF.